Listed below are T cell receptor beta chains from one sample, sequenced in a study of cytomegalovirus exposure and HLA in healthy donors. Assay: immunoSEQ multiplex PCR; the TCRdb copy retains only in-frame clones and omits some. The sample table sets out roughly 73,000 clones. Sample: PBMCs. These receptors were obtained from a female donor in good health and CMV-seropositive. CDR3s include the opening cysteine and the closing phenylalanine or tryptophan. Each record gives: D gene, V gene, J gene, CDR3 protein, CDR3 DNA. A D gene is named only where the DNA matches it firmly.

TRBD1,TRBV6-6,TRBJ1-4,CASRGQGASNEKLFF,TGTGCCAGCAGGGGACAGGGGGCGTCTAATGAAAAACTGTTTTTT
TRBD1,TRBV6-4,TRBJ2-6,CASIWLGTGVLSGANVLTF,TGTGCCAGCATTTGGTTGGGGACAGGGGTCCTCTCTGGGGCCAACGTCCTGACTTTC
TRBD1,TRBV11-3,TRBJ2-7,CASSFALGQGAPEQYF,TGTGCCAGCAGCTTCGCCCTAGGACAGGGGGCGCCTGAGCAGTACTTC
.,TRBV11-2,TRBJ1-2,CASSLLTGTGPYGYTF,TGTGCCAGCAGCTTACTCACAGGGACGGGGCCCTATGGCTACACCTTC
.,TRBV30,TRBJ2-1,CAWRDSSYNEQFF,TGTGCCTGGAGGGACAGCTCCTACAATGAGCAGTTCTTC
TRBD1,TRBV7-9,TRBJ2-1,CASSDRGTYNEQFF,TGTGCCAGCAGTGACAGGGGGACCTACAATGAGCAGTTCTTC
TRBD1,TRBV6-1,TRBJ2-7,CASSEVPYGTGLNEQYF,TGTGCCAGCAGTGAAGTCCCTTATGGGACAGGGCTGAACGAGCAGTACTTC
.,TRBV28,TRBJ1-3,CASSEAGNTIYF,TGTGCCAGCAGTGAGGCTGGGAACACCATATATTTT
.,TRBV30,TRBJ2-7,CAWTSALGQYF,TGTGCCTGGACTAGCGCCTTGGGGCAGTACTTC
TRBD2,TRBV7-8,TRBJ2-5,CASSLGVSGRSLETQYF,TGTGCCAGCAGCTTAGGTGTTAGCGGGAGATCATTAGAGACCCAGTACTTC
.,TRBV6-5,TRBJ2-1,CASSHGTSLYNEQFF,TGTGCCAGCAGCCACGGGACATCTCTCTACAATGAGCAGTTCTTC
TRBD1,TRBV4-1,TRBJ2-1,CASSRSDRGTGNEQFF,TGCGCCAGCAGCCGCTCGGACAGGGGCACGGGGAATGAGCAGTTCTTC
.,TRBV11-2,TRBJ1-2,CASSRNRDRYGYTF,TGTGCCAGCAGCCGTAACAGAGACCGTTATGGCTACACCTTC
.,TRBV5-1,TRBJ1-4,CASSLAGGTEKLFF,TGCGCCAGCAGCTTGGCCGGGGGAACTGAAAAACTGTTTTTT
TRBD2,TRBV7-2,TRBJ2-5,CASSLGAGGGETQYF,TGTGCCAGCAGCTTGGGAGCGGGAGGCGGGGAGACCCAGTACTTC
TRBD1,TRBV18,TRBJ2-7,CASSLDRTGGRRSLSYEQYF,TGTGCCAGCTCACTCGATCGGACAGGGGGAAGGAGGTCCCTCTCCTACGAGCAGTACTTC
.,TRBV7-2,TRBJ1-1,CASSLSGDRTEAFF,TGTGCCAGCAGCTTATCAGGGGATAGGACTGAAGCTTTCTTT
TRBD1,TRBV6-5,TRBJ1-2,CASRPRTGPNYGYTF,TGTGCCAGCAGACCCAGGACAGGGCCGAACTATGGCTACACCTTC
.,TRBV2,TRBJ1-3,CASSEGRGAGGNTIYF,TGTGCCAGCAGTGAAGGACGGGGGGCTGGTGGAAACACCATATATTTT
.,TRBV27,TRBJ1-2,CASSLYSGAGYGYTF,TGTGCCAGCAGTTTATATTCAGGGGCCGGTTATGGCTACACCTTC
.,TRBV7-2,TRBJ1-1,CASSYQGRNTEAFF,TGTGCCAGCAGTTACCAGGGGAGGAACACTGAAGCTTTCTTT
TRBD2,TRBV9,TRBJ2-1,CATPALAGALPSSYNEQFF,TGTGCCACCCCCGCCCTAGCGGGGGCGCTACCGAGCTCCTACAATGAGCAGTTCTTC
TRBD1,TRBV5-1,TRBJ1-1,CASSSTGQGTVGVNTEAFF,TGCGCCAGCAGCTCCACCGGACAGGGGACGGTAGGAGTGAACACTGAAGCTTTCTTT
.,TRBV6-5,TRBJ2-7,CASSYGQNYEQYF,TGTGCCAGCAGTTACGGGCAGAACTACGAGCAGTACTTC
.,TRBV29-1,TRBJ2-6,CSAPFRTESSSGANVLTF,TGCAGCGCTCCTTTCCGGACAGAGTCAAGCTCTGGGGCCAACGTCCTGACTTTC
TRBD2,TRBV7-3,TRBJ2-1,CASSPPGLAANEQFF,TGTGCCAGCAGCCCCCCGGGACTAGCGGCCAATGAGCAGTTCTTC
.,TRBV5-4,TRBJ2-1,CASILLNEQFF,TGTGCCAGCATACTCCTCAATGAGCAGTTCTTC
.,TRBV5-1,TRBJ2-7,CASSLGSRASSYEQYF,TGCGCCAGCAGCTTGGGTAGCCGCGCCAGCTCCTACGAGCAGTACTTC
TRBD2,TRBV7-9,TRBJ2-3,CASSELAGADTQYF,TGTGCCAGCAGCGAACTAGCGGGAGCAGATACGCAGTATTTT
TRBD2,TRBV27,TRBJ2-7,CASRLAGTYEQYF,TGTGCCTCGCGGCTAGCGGGGACCTACGAGCAGTACTTC
.,TRBV21-1,TRBJ2-7,CASRGLPGDLYEQYF,TGTGCCAGCAGGGGACTGCCGGGGGACCTTTACGAGCAGTACTTC
TRBD1,TRBV5-1,TRBJ2-1,CASSPGQGATYNEQFF,TGCGCCAGCAGCCCGGGACAGGGGGCAACCTACAATGAGCAGTTCTTC
.,TRBV9,TRBJ1-4,CASSEGEGTNEKLFF,TGTGCCAGCAGCGAGGGGGAGGGGACTAATGAAAAACTGTTTTTT
TRBD2,TRBV5-6,TRBJ2-2,CASSPLAGAAGELFF,TGTGCCAGCAGCCCTTTAGCGGGAGCGGCCGGGGAGCTGTTTTTT
TRBD1,TRBV5-4,TRBJ2-7,CASSQRTGYDEQYF,TGTGCCAGCAGCCAGCGGACAGGGTACGACGAGCAGTACTTC
.,TRBV9,TRBJ2-1,CASHPTGTSSRGEQFF,TGTGCCAGCCATCCGACCGGGACATCATCCCGGGGTGAGCAGTTCTTC
.,TRBV28,TRBJ1-2,CAAQAGGLYGYTF,TGTGCCGCTCAAGCAGGCGGGCTCTATGGCTACACCTTC
.,TRBV4-3,TRBJ1-1,CASSQATGREAFF,TGCGCCAGCAGCCAAGCCACAGGTCGGGAAGCTTTCTTT
.,TRBV6-7,TRBJ2-7,CASSLPLGGNSYEQYF,TGTGCCAGCAGCCTCCCACTTGGGGGGAACTCCTACGAGCAGTACTTC
.,TRBV7-9,TRBJ1-2,CASSLQENYGYTF,TGTGCCAGCAGCCTACAGGAGAACTATGGCTACACCTTC
TRBD2,TRBV28,TRBJ2-5,CASSRGLAGGRETQYF,TGTGCCAGCAGCAGGGGACTAGCGGGAGGGCGGGAGACCCAGTACTTC
.,TRBV25-1,TRBJ1-3,CASGELRESSGNTIYF,TGTGCCAGCGGGGAACTCCGGGAGAGCTCTGGAAACACCATATATTTT
TRBD1,TRBV4-2,TRBJ1-1,CASSQGDRGNTEAFF,TGTGCCAGCAGCCAAGGAGACAGGGGGAACACTGAAGCTTTCTTT
.,TRBV19,TRBJ2-7,CASSWGRDYEQYF,TGTGCCAGTAGTTGGGGCCGAGACTACGAGCAGTACTTC
TRBD2,TRBV6-5,TRBJ2-5,CASRGLAGAEETQYF,TGTGCCAGCAGGGGACTAGCGGGGGCTGAAGAGACCCAGTACTTC
.,TRBV6-5,TRBJ1-5,CASSPTGVGNQPQHF,TGCGCCAGCAGTCCCACAGGCGTCGGCAATCAGCCCCAGCATTTT
.,TRBV5-6,TRBJ1-1,CASSFEPNTEAFF,TGTGCCAGCAGCTTTGAGCCGAACACTGAAGCTTTCTTT
TRBD1,TRBV7-2,TRBJ1-2,CASSLDRGSVGYTF,TGTGCCAGCAGCTTGGACAGGGGGTCGGTTGGCTACACCTTC
.,TRBV28,TRBJ2-3,CASSFQGTDTQYF,TGTGCCAGCAGTTTTCAGGGTACAGATACGCAGTATTTT
.,TRBV19,TRBJ2-3,CASRSMILDTQYF,TGTGCCAGTAGGAGTATGATCTTAGATACGCAGTATTTT
.,TRBV19,TRBJ1-1,CASSIQQGSTEAFF,TGTGCCAGTAGTATTCAACAGGGCTCCACTGAAGCTTTCTTT
TRBD1,TRBV14,TRBJ1-2,CASSQDRQGSYGYTF,TGTGCCAGCAGCCAAGATCGACAGGGCTCGTATGGCTACACCTTC
TRBD2,TRBV18,TRBJ2-7,CASSELAGGPTYEQYF,TGTGCCAGCTCAGAGCTAGCGGGAGGGCCAACCTACGAGCAGTACTTC
.,TRBV18,TRBJ1-1,CASSPYRDTEAFF,TGTGCCAGCTCGCCCTACAGGGACACTGAAGCTTTCTTT
TRBD1,TRBV2,TRBJ1-2,CASSDQGEPYGYTF,TGTGCCAGCAGTGATCAGGGGGAGCCCTATGGCTACACCTTC
TRBD2,TRBV28,TRBJ2-1,CASSSTGWLLADEQFF,TGTGCCAGCAGTTCAACAGGTTGGCTACTAGCGGATGAGCAGTTCTTC
.,TRBV30,TRBJ1-1,CAWKLEAEAFF,TGTGCCTGGAAGTTAGAGGCTGAAGCTTTCTTT
.,TRBV18,TRBJ2-6,CASSALPASSGANVLTF,TGTGCCAGCTCCGCCCTCCCGGCTAGCTCTGGGGCCAACGTCCTGACTTTC